Here is one T cell receptor (beta chain) with its context. Its cognate antigen has yet to be identified. Within one base of it there is no much larger clone, and no base qualities were kept. In the germline V gene (reference sequence), CDR1 corresponds to MNHEY and CDR2 to SMNVEV. The CDR3 starts with the cysteine, ends with the phenylalanine, and has 16 residues. Only CDR3 DNA is held: 48 bases, read in frame from base 1. V is trimmed back by 6 bases and J by 2 bases, and the junction contains 9 bases that no gene match accounts for. The collaborating institutions used their own protocols to collect whole blood in K2EDTA tubes. For TCRbeta analysis, collaborator samples were shipped as frozen whole blood, as isolated PBMCs, or as DNA extracted from either sample type. The sample originates from a study of blood T cell repertoires in COVID-19 (dated by TCRdb to the early 2020s). Turning to the overall study: Collaborator samples came from the United States, Italy and Spain and covered acute and convalescent phases of COVID-19. The material from the prospective study consisted of cDNA or gDNA derived from T cells, B-cell-depleted T cells, or PBMCs. The sample metadata nearly always contained a de-identified subject ID, COVID-19 status, age in years and sex. Where available, HLA class I and class II types were obtained from metadata supplied by the sample provider rather than from assay-based typing. Subjects who had been exposed to COVID-19, were actively infected with it, or had recovered from it provided the deeply sampled blood TCRbeta repertoires that made up the dataset. The samples were drawn from two sources: the first 160 participants of the ongoing ImmuneRACE study, and 1,200 or so subjects contributed by 6 global collaborators. The repertoires were released in a freely available public database meant as a resource for research on the immune response to SARS-CoV-2.

Broader findings and caveats from the paper: The amount of clinical and demographic metadata varied by source and participant and was provided uncurated.

The immunoSEQ Assay, a bias-controlled multiplex PCR, was used to amplify TCRbeta CDR3 regions from genomic DNA. Concerning the study's data processing: The number of nucleated cells in each sample was estimated from the amplification of reference gene primers within the assay. To quantify the absolute abundance of each unique TCRbeta CDR3 rearrangement, sequence reads were collapsed and filtered. For each sample, productive Simpson clonality was calculated by taking the square root of Simpson's diversity index across productive rearrangements. Entries here come from immuneACCESS through TCRdb and include only in-frame sequences with V and J called. Some clones fail to appear in such tables; in the studies checked, an unresolved V gene covers under half of the shortfall, and the cause of the remainder is unknown. That table furnishes V, J and clone size, whereas the DNA furnished D and trimming. Present in this sample are roughly 200,000 clones, 84% of which were seen just once. Together, the top ten hold 15% to 20% of the sample.

This sequence was found in a human donor in a cohort sampled during active COVID-19. The chain employs TRBV27 and TRBJ1-1, and TRBD1 matches 10 of the central bases. Sequencing used peripheral blood. The CDR3 region has the sequence CASSLGQGIFNTEAFF. At the DNA level, the sequence is TGTGCCAGCAGCCTGGGACAGGGGATTTTTAACACTGAAGCTTTCTTT.